What follows describes a single TCR beta chain. J was trimmed by 2 bases and V by 2 bases; bases with no gene match: 6. The CDR3 has 15 residues. Germline loops: CDR1 SGHNT, CDR2 YYREEE (reference sequence). This sample was included in a study of cytomegalovirus exposure and HLA in healthy donors. PCR employed 60 Vbeta and 13 Jbeta primers. Only in-frame clones appear in the TCRdb table, and some are missing; sequencing was by immunoSEQ multiplex PCR. The sample has around 30,000 clones, approximately 47% seen once. This sequence originates from a woman between 50 and 59 years old in good health and CMV-seronegative. V is TRBV5-4 and J is TRBJ2-7; TRBD2 aligns across 8 bases. Sequencing input: PBMCs. CDR3 protein: CASSLRYGGAYEQYF. Here the CDR3 DNA reads TGTGCCAGCAGCTTACGTTACGGGGGGGCCTACGAGCAGTACTTC. Full variable domain (rest looked up from reference TRBV5-4 and TRBJ2-7): ETGVTQSPTHLIKTRGQQVTLRCSSQSGHNTVSWYQQALGQGPQFIFQYYREEENGRGNFPPRFSGLQFPNYSSELNVNALELDDSALYLCASSLRYGGAYEQYFGPGTRLTVT.